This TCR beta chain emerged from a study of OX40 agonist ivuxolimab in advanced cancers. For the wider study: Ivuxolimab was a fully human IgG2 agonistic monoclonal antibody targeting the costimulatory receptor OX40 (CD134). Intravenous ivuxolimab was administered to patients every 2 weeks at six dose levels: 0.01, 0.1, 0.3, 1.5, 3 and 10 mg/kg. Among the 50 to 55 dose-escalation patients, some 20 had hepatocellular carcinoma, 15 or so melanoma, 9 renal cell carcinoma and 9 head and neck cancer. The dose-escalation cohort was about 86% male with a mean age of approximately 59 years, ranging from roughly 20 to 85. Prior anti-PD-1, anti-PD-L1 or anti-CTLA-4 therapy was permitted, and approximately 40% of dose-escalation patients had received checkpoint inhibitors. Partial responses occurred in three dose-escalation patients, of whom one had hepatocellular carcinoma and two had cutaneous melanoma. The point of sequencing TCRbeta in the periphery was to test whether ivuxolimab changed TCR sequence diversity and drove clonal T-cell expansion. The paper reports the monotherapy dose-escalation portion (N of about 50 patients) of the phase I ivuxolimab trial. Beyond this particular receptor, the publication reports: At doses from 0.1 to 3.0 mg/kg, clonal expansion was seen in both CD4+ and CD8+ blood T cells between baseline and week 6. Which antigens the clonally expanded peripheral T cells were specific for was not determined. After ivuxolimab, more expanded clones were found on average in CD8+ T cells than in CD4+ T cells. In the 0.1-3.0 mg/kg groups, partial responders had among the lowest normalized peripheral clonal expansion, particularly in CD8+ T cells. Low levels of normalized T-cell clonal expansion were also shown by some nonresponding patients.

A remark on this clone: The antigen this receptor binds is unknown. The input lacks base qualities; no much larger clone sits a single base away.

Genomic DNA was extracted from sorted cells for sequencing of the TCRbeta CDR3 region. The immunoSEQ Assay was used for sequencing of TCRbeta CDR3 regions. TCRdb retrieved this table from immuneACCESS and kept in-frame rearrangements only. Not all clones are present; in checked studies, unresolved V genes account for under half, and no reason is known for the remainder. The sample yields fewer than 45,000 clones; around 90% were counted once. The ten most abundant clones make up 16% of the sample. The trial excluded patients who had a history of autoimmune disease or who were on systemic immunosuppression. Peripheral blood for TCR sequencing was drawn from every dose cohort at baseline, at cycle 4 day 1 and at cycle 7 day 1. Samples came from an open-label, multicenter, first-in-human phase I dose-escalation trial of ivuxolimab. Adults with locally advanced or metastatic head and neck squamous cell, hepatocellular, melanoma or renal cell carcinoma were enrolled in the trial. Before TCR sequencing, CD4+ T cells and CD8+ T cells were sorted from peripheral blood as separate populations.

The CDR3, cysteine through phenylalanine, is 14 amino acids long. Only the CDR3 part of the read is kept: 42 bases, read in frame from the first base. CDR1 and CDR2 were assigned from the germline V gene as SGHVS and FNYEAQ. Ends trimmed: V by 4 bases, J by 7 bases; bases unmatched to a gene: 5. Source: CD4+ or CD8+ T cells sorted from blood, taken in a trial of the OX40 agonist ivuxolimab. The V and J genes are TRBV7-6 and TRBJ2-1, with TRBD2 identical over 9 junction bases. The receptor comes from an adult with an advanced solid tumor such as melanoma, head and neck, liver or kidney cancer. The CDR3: CASSSPAGGNEQFF. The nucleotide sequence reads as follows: TGTGCCAGCAGCTCCCCGGCGGGAGGGAATGAGCAGTTCTTC.